The text below deals with one T cell receptor (beta chain). As yet, its antigen is unknown. V lost 5 bases, J lost 3 bases, and 7 bases stayed unmatched. This CDR3 is built from 14 residues. The germline V gene encodes CDR1 SGHTA and CDR2 FQGNSA. This record belongs to a study of OX40 agonist ivuxolimab in advanced cancers. Study in general: Ivuxolimab, an antibody that agonizes OX40 (CD134), was administered to the patients.

Whole-study findings and limits: At 0.1 to 3.0 mg/kg, CD4+ and CD8+ blood T cells expanded clonally by week 6.

TCRdb's copy holds only in-frame clones and misses some; the assay was immunoSEQ multiplex PCR. Of 70,000 to 85,000 clones listed, around nine tenths are singletons. The gene calls are TRBV7-2 and TRBJ2-7, with TRBD1 identical over 7 bases. This TCR came from an adult with an advanced solid tumor such as melanoma, head and neck, liver or kidney cancer. The source was CD4+ or CD8+ T cells sorted from blood, collected in a trial of the OX40 agonist ivuxolimab. CDR3 nucleotide sequence: TGTGCCAGCAGCCCGACAGGGTACGACTACGAGCAGTACTTC. This codes for CASSPTGYDYEQYF.